Described below is a single TCR beta chain sequence and its context. The entry originates in a study of blood T cell repertoires in COVID-19. The wider study: COVID-19 samples, acute and convalescent, were from the United States, Italy and Spain. In each case, the material was cDNA or gDNA derived from T cells, B-cell-depleted T cells, or PBMCs.

Participants were aged about 18 to 89 years from about two dozen US areas. The junction had 7 bases not matched to a gene; V was cut back by 6 bases and J by 10 bases. Germline V gene data show CDR1 as MDHEN and CDR2 as SYDVKM. The CDR3 is 13 amino acids. The assay was immunoSEQ multiplex PCR, and TCRdb's table has in-frame clones only and misses some. The sample lists a few hundred thousand clones, nearly 90% occurring once. The sample taken for sequencing was PBMCs or T cells enriched from blood (not recorded which). The clonotype was recovered from a woman aged 18 to 35 with acute COVID-19. V usage is TRBV28 and J usage is TRBJ2-1; 9 bases are a match to TRBD2. The CDR3 sequence is CASSQGGRAEQFF. In DNA, the CDR3 is TGTGCCAGCAGCCAGGGCGGGAGGGCCGAGCAGTTCTTC.